Sequencing of this T cell receptor beta chain was carried out in a study of blood T cell repertoires in COVID-19. Method: immunoSEQ multiplex PCR; TCRdb's copy keeps in-frame clones and lacks some. Among 150,000 to 200,000 clones, 81% were seen once, and the ten largest hold 11%. The CDR3 is 18 residues long. V was shortened by 4 bases and J by 3 bases, with 24 bases between the two germline ends. Germline V gene sequence: CDR1 SEHNR, CDR2 FQNEAQ (reference sequence). The sequence was obtained from a human donor in a cohort sampled during active COVID-19. The chain has TRBV7-9 and TRBJ1-1; D possibly corresponds to TRBD1 (5 bases). The sequenced material came from peripheral blood. The CDR3 DNA sequence: TGTGCCAGCAGCTCAGAGTCAGGGTTTTCTCGGAGGGACACTGAAGCTTTCTTT. Protein sequence: CASSSESGFSRRDTEAFF.